The rows below give T cell receptor beta chains drawn from one sample of a study of lymphopenia after photon versus proton radiotherapy. Clones were sequenced by immunoSEQ multiplex PCR, and TCRdb holds only the in-frame ones, with some missing. The data hold roughly 5,100 clones, with 88% observed a single time. Material: peripheral blood, obtained from a patient treated with photon-based radiotherapy. The source is a man in his thirties or forties with gastric cancer. Both conserved end residues are part of each CDR3. D genes are given only for firm matches. Expanded clones get a size class; other rows say once, few or many, or leave the size out.

D: NA
size: NA
V: TRBV7-8
J: TRBJ2-7
DNA: TGTGCCAGCAGCTTAGGGACCGCGTCCTACGAGCAGTACTTC
CDR3: CASSLGTASYEQYF

D: TRBD2
size: NA
V: TRBV5-4
J: TRBJ2-7
DNA: TGTGCCAGCAGCCTAGCGGGGTTTCCCTACGAGCAGTACTTC
CDR3: CASSLAGFPYEQYF

D: TRBD1
size: NA
V: TRBV28
J: TRBJ2-7
DNA: TGTGCCAGCAGTTTTGTCGACAGGGGTCTGATTTTGGGGGCGGGCGAGCAGTACTTC
CDR3: CASSFVDRGLILGAGEQYF

D: NA
size: NA
V: TRBV6-1
J: TRBJ2-7
DNA: TGTGCCAGCACATCAGGTGGATCCAACTCCTACGAGCAGTACTTC
CDR3: CASTSGGSNSYEQYF

D: NA
size: NA
V: TRBV6-1
J: TRBJ2-3
DNA: TGTGCCACCAAAACGGAGGCAGATACGCAGTATTTT
CDR3: CATKTEADTQYF

D: NA
size: NA
V: TRBV7-8
J: TRBJ1-2
DNA: TGTGCCAGCAAGGCAGACAACCATCCCTATGGCTACACCTTC
CDR3: CASKADNHPYGYTF

D: TRBD1
size: few
V: TRBV6-5
J: TRBJ1-6
DNA: TGTGCCAGCAAAGGGGGCCCTCCAAGGGTTTCACCCCTCCACTTT
CDR3: CASKGGPPRVSPLHF

D: NA
size: NA
V: TRBV19
J: TRBJ2-1
DNA: TGTGCCAGTACGTCCGGCGATGAGCAGTTCTTC
CDR3: CASTSGDEQFF

D: TRBD2
size: NA
V: TRBV4-3
J: TRBJ2-3
DNA: TGCGCCAGCAGCCAACTTAGCGGGACGGGAGCAGATACGCAGTATTTT
CDR3: CASSQLSGTGADTQYF

D: NA
size: once
V: TRBV7-9
J: TRBJ1-2
DNA: TGTGCCAGCAGCTTAAATGTCCCAACGCTCGATGGCTACACCTTC
CDR3: CASSLNVPTLDGYTF

D: TRBD1
size: NA
V: TRBV6-5
J: TRBJ1-1
DNA: TGTGCCAGCAGTACAAACAGGGGAGGCACTGAAGCTTTCTTT
CDR3: CASSTNRGGTEAFF

D: NA
size: NA
V: TRBV4-3
J: TRBJ2-7
DNA: TGCGCCAGCAGCCAAGAGGGGGGGCCCTACGAGCAGTACTTC
CDR3: CASSQEGGPYEQYF

D: TRBD1
size: NA
V: TRBV7-8
J: TRBJ1-1
DNA: TGTGCCAGCAGCTTATTAGATCCGACAGGGGGAACTGAAGCTTTCTTT
CDR3: CASSLLDPTGGTEAFF

D: TRBD1
size: NA
V: TRBV4-2
J: TRBJ1-2
DNA: TGTGCCAGCAGCCAAGATAAGGAGGGGGCACGATCCGGCTACACCTTC
CDR3: CASSQDKEGARSGYTF

D: NA
size: few
V: TRBV19
J: TRBJ1-2
DNA: TGTGCCAGTAGTATAGATAGACAGCTCTATGGCTACACCTTC
CDR3: CASSIDRQLYGYTF

D: TRBD1
size: large
V: TRBV4-2
J: TRBJ2-7
DNA: TGTGCCAGCAGCCAAGATCGGCAGGGGGCAAGGGAGCAGTACTTC
CDR3: CASSQDRQGAREQYF

D: NA
size: NA
V: TRBV19
J: TRBJ1-4
DNA: TGTGCCAGTAGTAAGGGACCGTTAGAAAAACTGTTTTTT
CDR3: CASSKGPLEKLFF

D: NA
size: NA
V: TRBV18
J: TRBJ2-1
DNA: TGTGCCAGCTCACCATTGGGGGCCACCTACAATGAGCAGTTCTTC
CDR3: CASSPLGATYNEQFF

D: NA
size: NA
V: TRBV7-3
J: TRBJ1-6
DNA: TGTGCCAGCAGCTCAGGGTTTAATTCACCCCTCCACTTT
CDR3: CASSSGFNSPLHF

D: NA
size: NA
V: TRBV6-4
J: TRBJ2-2
DNA: TGTGCCAGCAGGGAGGCAGGGGACACCGGGGAGCTGTTTTTT
CDR3: CASREAGDTGELFF

D: NA
size: NA
V: TRBV10-3
J: TRBJ1-6
DNA: TGTGCCATCAGTGAGAAATACGTTGATTCACCCCTCCACTTT
CDR3: CAISEKYVDSPLHF

D: TRBD1
size: NA
V: TRBV28
J: TRBJ2-5
DNA: TGTGCCAGCAGTACTTCCGGGACAGTGGAGAGGGCCCAGTACTTC
CDR3: CASSTSGTVERAQYF

D: NA
size: few
V: TRBV4-2
J: TRBJ1-2
DNA: TGTGCCAGCAGCCTTTCGGTCTCTTGGTATGGCTACACCTTC
CDR3: CASSLSVSWYGYTF

D: NA
size: NA
V: TRBV20-1
J: TRBJ2-5
DNA: TGCAGTGCGGCCCGCCAGACCCAGTACTTC
CDR3: CSAARQTQYF

D: TRBD2
size: NA
V: TRBV4-3
J: TRBJ2-1
DNA: TGCGCCAGCAGCCCCTTAGGCTCCGGGACTAGCCCGTTTGGGCCCTACAATGAGCAGTTCTTC
CDR3: CASSPLGSGTSPFGPYNEQFF

D: TRBD2
size: NA
V: TRBV5-1
J: TRBJ2-1
DNA: TGCGCCAGCAGACCCGGACTAGCGGGGGACAGGAATGAGCAGTTCTTC
CDR3: CASRPGLAGDRNEQFF

D: NA
size: once
V: TRBV6-6
J: TRBJ1-4
DNA: TGTGCCAGCAGCCGGTTGGGAGAAGAAAAACTGTTTTTT
CDR3: CASSRLGEEKLFF

D: NA
size: NA
V: TRBV6-6
J: TRBJ2-7
DNA: TGTGCCAGCAGAACGACCGACGAGCAGTACTTC
CDR3: CASRTTDEQYF

D: TRBD1
size: NA
V: TRBV29-1
J: TRBJ2-7
DNA: TGCAGCGGGGGAAAGACAGGGACCGAGCAGTACTTC
CDR3: CSGGKTGTEQYF

D: TRBD1
size: NA
V: TRBV7-2
J: TRBJ2-3
DNA: TGTGCCAGCAGCTTTAAGACAGGGGGTTCGGGAGATACGCAGTATTTT
CDR3: CASSFKTGGSGDTQYF

D: NA
size: NA
V: TRBV5-1
J: TRBJ1-1
DNA: TGCGCCAGCAGCTTGGAGACTGGGGTGGGCACTGAAGCTTTCTTT
CDR3: CASSLETGVGTEAFF

D: NA
size: once
V: TRBV6-7
J: TRBJ2-2
DNA: TGTGCCAGCAGTTACTCTCATCTAGGGGGCGCGGGGACCGGGGAGCTGTTTTTT
CDR3: CASSYSHLGGAGTGELFF

D: NA
size: NA
V: TRBV6-6
J: TRBJ1-1
DNA: TGTGCCAGCAGTTACCCGGGCAGGGAGGACACTGAAGCTTTCTTT
CDR3: CASSYPGREDTEAFF